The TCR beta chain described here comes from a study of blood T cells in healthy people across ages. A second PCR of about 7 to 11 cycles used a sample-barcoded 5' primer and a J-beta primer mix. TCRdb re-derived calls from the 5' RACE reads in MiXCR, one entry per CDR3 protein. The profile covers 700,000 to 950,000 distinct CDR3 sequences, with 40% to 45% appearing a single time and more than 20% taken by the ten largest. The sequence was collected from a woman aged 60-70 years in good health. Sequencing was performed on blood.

The CDR3 DNA is TGTGCCAGCAGCCAAGTGTCGAGGAACTATGGCTACACCTTC. Its translation: CASSQVSRNYGYTF. The chain uses TRBV3-1 and TRBJ1-2; D not certain. The CDR3 has 14 residues. Germline CDR1 is LGHDT and CDR2 is YNNKEL (reference sequence). Trimming took off 1 base at V and 2 bases at J, with 8 bases between the two ends.